These 21 T cell receptor beta chains originate from one sample sequenced in a study of blood T cells in healthy people across ages. Using a J-beta primer mix together with a sample-barcoded 5' primer, a second PCR was run for roughly 6 to 11 cycles. TCRdb reanalysed the 5' RACE reads using MiXCR and keeps one entry per CDR3 protein. The table includes around 990,000 distinct CDR3 sequences, 35% to 40% detected once. The source material was blood. All receptors come from a man between 18 and 29 years old in good health.

This clonotype was observed a handful of times. The rearrangement uses TRBV20-1 and TRBJ2-5, with TRBD2 identical over 9 bases. J lost 2 bases, V lost 2 bases, and 9 bases had no gene match. The CDR3 totals 16 residues. Germline CDR1 reads DFQATT; CDR2 reads SNEGSKA (reference sequence). CDR3 nucleotide sequence: TGCAGTGCTAGATTGTTTGCTAGCGGGGATCAAGAGACCCAGTACTTC. It is translated as CSARLFASGDQETQYF.

The rearrangement uses TRBV7-2 and TRBJ2-1; the match to TRBD2 covers 12 bases. The J call may be faulty, since TRBJ2-7 better matches the DNA end. CDR1 SGHTA and CDR2 FQGNSA come from the germline V gene. CDR3 length equals 16 residues. As DNA, the CDR3 is TGTGCCAGCAGCTTATCTAGCGGGGGGGCATACAATGAGCAGTACTTC. It encodes CASSLSSGGAYNEQYF.

This clonotype was observed a few times. The chain carries TRBV9 and TRBJ2-3; D could derive from TRBD1 or TRBD2 (5 bases each). This CDR3 has 17 amino acids. Per the germline V gene, CDR1 is SGDLS and CDR2 is YYNGEE. The V gene lost 4 bases and the J gene lost 0 bases, with 18 bases spanning the gap. The CDR3 DNA reads TGTGCCAGCAGCCCGTTCCTTGGGGGAACTAGCACAGATACGCAGTATTTT. Translated: CASSPFLGGTSTDTQYF.

This rearrangement joins TRBV6-4 to TRBJ1-5; D uncertain. The length of the CDR3 is 12 residues. Trimming took off 0 bases at V and 7 bases at J, with 4 bases between the two ends. Germline lookup yields CDR1 MRHNA and CDR2 SNTAGT. CDR3 loop: CASSDSSQPQHF. Here the CDR3 DNA reads TGTGCCAGCAGTGACTCCTCCCAGCCCCAGCATTTT.

This clonotype has only a few counts. The gene calls are TRBV18 and TRBJ2-3, with D perhaps being TRBD1 or TRBD2 (6 bases each). This CDR3 region has 14 residues. The V gene's germline CDR1 is KGHSH and CDR2 LQKENI. The V gene lost 5 bases and the J gene lost 0 bases, with 9 bases spanning the gap. DNA for the CDR3: TGTGCCAGCTCAACAGGGACTAGCACAGATACGCAGTATTTT. It specifies CASSTGTSTDTQYF. Based on the CDR3 plus reference TRBV18 and TRBJ2-3, the full variable domain is NAGVMQNPRHLVRRRGQEARLRCSPMKGHSHVYWYRQLPEEGLKFMVYLQKENIIDESGMPKERFSAEFPKEGPSILRIQQVVRGDSAAYFCASSTGTSTDTQYFGPGTRLTVL.

V usage is TRBV7-2 and J usage is TRBJ2-3; a possible D gene is TRBD2 (5 bases). The CDR3 has 13 amino acids. The germline CDR1 and CDR2 sequences are SGHTA and FQGNSA. V lost 5 bases to trimming and J lost 6 bases, with 12 bases between them. CDR3 nucleotide sequence: TGTGCCAGCAGCGCTTTAGCGTACGATACGCAGTATTTT. It codes for CASSALAYDTQYF.

This clonotype was detected only a few times. The chain has TRBV3-1 and TRBJ1-4; 9 bases map to TRBD1. Germline lookup yields CDR1 LGHDT and CDR2 YNNKEL (reference sequence). The trim removed 4 bases at V and 8 bases at J, leaving 11 bases unmatched. This CDR3 comprises 16 residues. Here the CDR3 DNA reads TGTGCCAGCAGCCCCCGGGACAGGGCGAGTAGAGAAAAACTGTTTTTT. Translating gives CASSPRDRASREKLFF.

The V call is TRBV20-1, the J call TRBJ1-1; 7 bases map to TRBD1. Germline-derived CDR1 and CDR2 are DFQATT and SNEGSKA (reference sequence). The CDR3 is 14 residues long. V shed 6 bases and J 8 bases; nucleotides not matched to a gene: 15. DNA of the CDR3: TGCAGTGCGGCTTACGACAGGGCTAGTCCCGAAGCTTTCTTT. This translates into CSAAYDRASPEAFF.

Turning to this clonotype: A clone one base away is much larger, so this may be a read error. This chain joins TRBV5-1 and TRBJ2-1; TRBD2 might be the D (6 bases). CDR1 SGHRS and CDR2 YFSETQ come from the germline V gene. Trimming left V 0 bases short and J 6 bases short, with 13 bases between. This CDR3 region has 15 residues. CDR3 sequence reads: CASSLDGGISNEQFF. The CDR3 DNA sequence: TGCGCCAGCAGCTTGGACGGAGGGATTAGCAATGAGCAGTTCTTC.

The sample holds a few counts of this clonotype. V and J are TRBV20-1 and TRBJ2-1; TRBD2 matches 9 bases. From germline, CDR1 is DFQATT and CDR2 SNEGSKA (reference sequence). After removal of 6 bases from V and 7 bases from J, the junction contained 13 bases not matched to a gene. There are 15 residues in the CDR3. The CDR3 here is CSAPTGLAAGNEQFF. CDR3 sequence (DNA): TGCAGTGCGCCCACGGGACTAGCCGCTGGGAATGAGCAGTTCTTC.

This clonotype was seen a handful of times. V gene TRBV4-1 combines with J gene TRBJ2-1; no definite D call. This CDR3 has 14 residues. The germline CDR1 and CDR2 sequences are MGHRA and YSYEKL. V was pared by 1 base and J by 5 bases, with 9 bases between. The CDR3 sequence: CASSQGARDNEQFF. In nucleotides, the CDR3 is TGCGCCAGCAGCCAAGGGGCTAGGGACAATGAGCAGTTCTTC.

This clonotype has more than one count but fewer than ten. The chain employs TRBV10-3 and TRBJ2-3; D perhaps matches TRBD1 (6 bases). Trimming removed 6 bases at V and 3 bases at J, with 25 bases between. The CDR3 is 18 residues long. Germline CDR1 reads ENHRY; CDR2 reads SYGVKD. DNA for the CDR3: TGTGCCATCAGGAGTTTTAGGGGGACATGGACTGGAACAGATACGCAGTATTTT. Its protein product is CAIRSFRGTWTGTDTQYF.

About this clonotype itself: The junction and the germline gene differ at one end; a read error may be behind it. This chain connects TRBV3-1 to TRBJ2-4, with a weak D call TRBD2 (6 bases). The J call may be in error: the DNA end matches TRBJ2-7 better. Per the germline V gene, CDR1 is LGHDT and CDR2 is YNNKEL (reference sequence). CDR3 length: 16 amino acids. The chain's CDR3 is CAGSQELGLQSYEQYF. The CDR3 bases are TGTGCCGGCAGCCAAGAGTTGGGACTTCAAAGCTACGAGCAGTACTTC.

J is TRBJ2-7 and V is TRBV3-1; the match to TRBD2 covers 7 bases. This CDR3 has 12 amino acids. CDR1 is LGHDT, CDR2 YNNKEL, per germline (reference sequence). V was clipped by 3 bases and J by 5 bases; unmatched bases: 1. CDR3 bases: TGTGCCAGCAGCCATGCGGGGGACGAGCAGTACTTC. Protein: CASSHAGDEQYF.

This clonotype appeared a few times. The chain employs TRBV5-1 and TRBJ1-2; 11 nucleotides agree with TRBD1. Germline CDR1 SGHRS, CDR2 YFSETQ. The trim removed 1 base at V and 2 bases at J, leaving 7 bases unmatched. The CDR3 length is 17 residues. The DNA for the CDR3 is TGCGCCAGCAGCTTGTTAGGACAGGGGGCGAAAAACTATGGCTACACCTTC. Protein product: CASSLLGQGAKNYGYTF.

The rearrangement uses TRBV7-2 and TRBJ2-7; no clear D gene. Trimming removed 0 bases from V and 3 bases from J, with 9 bases in between. The CDR3 runs 14 residues. Germline V CDR1 and CDR2: SGHTA, FQGNSA. CDR3 bases: TGTGCCAGCAGCTTAGCCCCTAGTTACTACGAGCAGTACTTC. It is translated as CASSLAPSYYEQYF.

The rearrangement joins TRBV12-3 or TRBV12-4 to TRBJ1-4; the D is unclear. The V end was cut by 1 base, the J end by 8 bases, with 5 bases between. This CDR3 has 12 residues. Here the CDR3 reads CASSLGHEKLFF. Here the CDR3 DNA reads TGTGCCAGCAGTTTAGGACACGAAAAACTGTTTTTT.

In its sample, this clonotype was seen a few times. V usage is TRBV20-1 and J usage is TRBJ2-1; D is undetermined. Germline values: CDR1 DFQATT, CDR2 SNEGSKA (reference sequence). V lost 2 bases to trimming and J lost 6 bases, with 17 bases between them. This CDR3 is 15 amino acids long. The CDR3 DNA is TGCAGTGCTAGACTAACCCGGGTGGGATTCAATGAGCAGTTCTTC. Residues: CSARLTRVGFNEQFF.

The chain uses TRBV6-6 and TRBJ2-5, with D possibly TRBD1 on 6 matching bases. The CDR3 covers 15 residues. Per the germline V gene, CDR1 is MNHNY and CDR2 is SVGAGI (reference sequence). The V end was cut by 0 bases, the J end by 11 bases, with 19 bases between. The DNA of the CDR3 is TGTGCCAGCAGTTACTCGGACAGAATCGTAAATGAGCAGTACTTC. Its translation: CASSYSDRIVNEQYF.

The genes are TRBV20-1 and TRBJ1-2; the match to TRBD1 covers 9 bases. With 7 bases clipped from V and 3 bases from J, the junction kept 9 bases outside the gene matches. Germline V gene sequence: CDR1 DFQATT, CDR2 SNEGSKA (reference sequence). The length of the CDR3 is 14 residues. The DNA for the CDR3 is TGCAGTGTTCAGGCGGACAGGGGTTACTATGGCTACACCTTC. Translated: CSVQADRGYYGYTF.

The chain combines TRBV5-1 with TRBJ1-2; no clear D. CDR1 is SGHRS, CDR2 YFSETQ, per germline. This CDR3 contains 14 residues. Trimming took off 4 bases at V and 7 bases at J, with 17 bases between the two ends. The CDR3 protein is CASSATGSVAGYTF. The CDR3 DNA sequence: TGCGCCAGCAGCGCTACGGGGTCTGTGGCTGGCTACACCTTC.